This is a list of T cell receptor beta chains from one sample in a study of tissue T cells after allogeneic stem cell transplantation. Profiling relied on immunoSEQ multiplex PCR, and the TCRdb table lists in-frame clones only, not all of them. The data contain just over 9,000 clones, 56% of them singletons. Source: tissue from the jejunum, taken at autopsy. The receptors shown here come from an older female donor with lung cancer. CDR3s include the opening cysteine and the closing phenylalanine or tryptophan.

V | CDR3
TRBV15 | CATSLQGSNEKLFF
TRBV15 | CATSTLAGADTQYF
TRBV5-1 | CASSFRTVNTEAFF
TRBV11-1 | CASSPGTANTGELFF
TRBV3-1/TRBV3-2 | CASSPGQGVQPQHF
TRBV9 | CASSGLDRETQYF
TRBV4-1 | CASSQVAGLVSYEQYF
TRBV30 | CAWSTSTELSTEAFF
TRBV5-1 | CASSVRPQGNSGNTIYF
TRBV7-8 | CASSPRTSSGGQFF
TRBV2 | CASVGQGWNNEQFF
TRBV5-4 | CASSLGTGAINYGYTF
TRBV19 | CASSMGLWTAGNTIYF
TRBV14 | CASSPGQNTEAFF
TRBV5-6 | CASTLGLAGDLYEQYF
TRBV7-9 | CASSPLAFQYF
TRBV7-2 | CASSPKRGIYEQYF
TRBV18 | CASSPLGTAKLGSPLHF
TRBV19 | CASGPDRLNTEAFF
TRBV10-1 | CASSSAIGDEQFF
TRBV9 | CASSVEALGSGNTIYF
TRBV7-3 | CASRARGDGTGELFF
TRBV7-8 | CASSLGQGVSPLHF
TRBV5-1 | CASRRTSEYNEQFF
TRBV11-3 | CASSLYGNEQFF
TRBV6-5 | CALRSGLAGGGEQFF
TRBV7-9 | CASSLEGFNGYTF
TRBV9 | CASSVDPDSSYEQYF
TRBV10-3 | CAISAQGSYNSPLHF
TRBV30 | CAWGTGHMNTEAFF
TRBV5-1 | CASSLDSTNEKLFF
TRBV6-6 | CASSPTGDYGYTF
TRBV27 | CASTNRGLGTEAFF
TRBV7-2 | CASSQGQGSYEQYF
TRBV25-1 | CASSTLTGETPLHF
TRBV27 | CASSLIGNNLVDSPLHF
TRBV28 | CAIGGVQETQYF
TRBV5-1 | CASSWTTGDTEAFF
TRBV11-1 | CASSPSAGDDTQYF
TRBV18 | CASSQGTGFGNEQFF
TRBV4-3 | CASSHRGGRRAFF
TRBV18 | CASSLGVGAGANVLTF
TRBV6-5 | CASSGTSGAYNEQFF
TRBV7-2 | CASSILTGPNEQFF
TRBV6-5 | CASSNRLAEQYF
TRBV7-3 | CASSLTGQGTTGYTF
TRBV5-1 | CASSPSKTSGGTYEQYF
TRBV15 | CATSRELASDEQFF
TRBV10-3 | CAISEGGGLLETQYF
TRBV3-1/TRBV3-2 | CASSRGVIGLDF
TRBV7-2 | CASSLMAGRRSGNTIYF
TRBV12-3/TRBV12-4 | CASSLAYSYEQYF
TRBV7-4 | CASSLARGRGNTEAFF
TRBV11-1 | CASSLQGLNTEAFF
TRBV7-2 | CASSLGRENTEAFF
TRBV6-5 | CASSRTGGFQPQHF
TRBV5-5 | CASRVWGVFYNEQFF
TRBV10-3 | CAISEGGKAFQPQHF
TRBV20-1 | CSATTSYEQYF